The 17 T cell receptor beta chains in this list originate from one sample, sequenced in a study of blood T cell repertoires in COVID-19. Sequencing used immunoSEQ multiplex PCR; TCRdb keeps in-frame clones, though not all of them. This table has about 35,000 clones, 90% to 95% appearing once. The specimen sequenced was peripheral blood. These receptors originate from a man aged 45 to 65 with active COVID-19.

The V and J genes are TRBV11-3 and TRBJ2-1; a possible D gene is TRBD2 (6 bases). Germline CDR1 is SGHNT and CDR2 is YENEEA. Trimming pared 8 bases from V and 6 bases from J, leaving 8 bases between. The CDR3 contains 11 residues. The CDR3 sequence: CASGGGNEQFF. The CDR3 bases are TGTGCCAGCGGGGGAGGCAATGAGCAGTTCTTC.

A word on this clone: Sequence at one end of the junction differs from germline and may be a read error. This chain uses TRBV5-5 with TRBJ2-5, with TRBD2 matching 15 bases. There are 13 residues in the CDR3. From germline, CDR1 is SGHKS and CDR2 YYEKEE (reference sequence). The CDR3 DNA sequence: TGTGCCAGCAGCTTGGAAGGACTAGCGGGGGGGCACTTC. Translating gives CASSLEGLAGGHF. The full variable domain, its missing parts supplied by reference TRBV5-5 and TRBJ2-5, is DAGVTQSPTHLIKTRGQQVTLRCSPISGHKSVSWYQQVLGQGPQFIFQYYEKEERGRGNFPDRFSARQFPNYSSELNVNALLLGDSALYLCASSLEGLAGGHFGPGTRLLVL.

This chain joins TRBV18 and TRBJ2-7, with D possibly matching TRBD1 (6 bases). Germline CDR1 and CDR2: KGHSH and LQKENI. This CDR3 contains 14 residues. With 2 bases removed from V and 3 bases from J, the gap between germline ends came to 11 bases. The chain's CDR3 is CASSPMGANYEQYF. The CDR3 nucleotides are TGTGCCAGCTCACCAATGGGGGCGAACTACGAGCAGTACTTC. Looking up the rest from reference TRBV18 and TRBJ2-7 gives the full variable domain: NAGVMQNPRHLVRRRGQEARLRCSPMKGHSHVYWYRQLPEEGLKFMVYLQKENIIDESGMPKERFSAEFPKEGPSILRIQQVVRGDSAAYFCASSPMGANYEQYFGPGTRLTVT.

This clone appeared once. The chain couples TRBV10-2 to TRBJ2-2; 7 nucleotides match TRBD1. The CDR3 runs 14 residues. V gave up 6 bases and J gave up 1 base; unmatched junction bases: 2. Looked up from germline, CDR1 is WSHSY and CDR2 is SAAADI. In DNA form, the CDR3 reads TGCGCCAGCAGCCGGGACAGGAACACCGGGGAGCTGTTTTTT. The encoded protein is CASSRDRNTGELFF.

The chain is built from TRBV5-4 and TRBJ2-1, with D possibly TRBD2 on 6 matching bases. The V gene's germline CDR1 is SGHNT and CDR2 YYREEE (reference sequence). CDR3 size: 15 residues. V lost 3 bases, J lost 6 bases, and 16 bases lay in between. The CDR3 spells CASSSRGGAGNEQFF. The CDR3 region has the DNA TGTGCCAGCAGCTCCCGAGGCGGGGCGGGCAATGAGCAGTTCTTC.

V and J are TRBV7-9 and TRBJ1-5, with 9 bases fitting TRBD1. Germline lookup yields CDR1 SEHNR and CDR2 FQNEAQ (reference sequence). This CDR3 comprises 14 residues. J lost 4 bases, V lost 8 bases, and 6 bases had no gene match. CDR3 sequence: CASPTGGANQPQHF. Written as DNA, the CDR3 is TGTGCCAGCCCTACAGGGGGCGCGAATCAGCCCCAGCATTTT.

V usage is TRBV21-1 and J usage is TRBJ2-3; the table calls TRBD1, which could not be checked here. TRBV21-1 is shown as a pseudogene. The CDR3 sequence is 16 residues long. The CDR3 DNA sequence: TGTGCCAGCAGCAAAGTGGAGGGACAGGGCAGGGATACGCAGTATTTT. As protein: CASSKVEGQGRDTQYF.

The chain has TRBV2 and TRBJ1-5; D remains ambiguous. Trimming took 0 bases from V and 2 from J, leaving 8 bases between them. Germline V gene data show CDR1 as SNHLY and CDR2 as FYNNEI. CDR3 length: 15 amino acids. CDR3 sequence: CASSEAWQGNQPQHF. In DNA, the CDR3 is TGTGCCAGCAGTGAAGCTTGGCAGGGCAATCAGCCCCAGCATTTT.

V is TRBV30 and J is TRBJ2-2, with 13 bases matching TRBD2. The CDR3 covers 16 residues. V was clipped by 3 bases and J by 0 bases; unmatched bases: 1. Germline CDR1 is GTSNPN and CDR2 is SVGIG (reference sequence). The chain's CDR3 is CAWSGLAGANTGELFF. CDR3 coding DNA: TGTGCCTGGAGCGGACTAGCGGGAGCGAACACCGGGGAGCTGTTTTTT.

The chain carries TRBV6-2 or TRBV6-3 and TRBJ2-3; 9 bases match TRBD1. Germline V gene sequence: CDR1 MNHEY, CDR2 SVGEGT. The CDR3 has 17 amino acids. With V trimmed by 4 bases and J by 2 bases, 10 bases remained unmatched. The CDR3 coding sequence is TGTGCCAGCAGTTCCCGAAACAGGGGGCCTTTCACAGATACGCAGTATTTT. Its protein is CASSSRNRGPFTDTQYF.

V is TRBV6-5 and J is TRBJ1-2; D might be TRBD1 (6 bases). CDR3 size: 13 residues. Germline lookup yields CDR1 MNHEY and CDR2 SVGAGI. V gave up 2 bases and J gave up 6 bases, with 10 bases separating them. The CDR3 reads CASSYGGSNGYTF. CDR3 in DNA: TGTGCCAGCAGTTACGGGGGCTCGAATGGCTACACCTTC.

The V call is TRBV5-1, the J call TRBJ2-3; 8 bases match TRBD1. Looked up from germline, CDR1 is SGHRS and CDR2 is YFSETQ. Trimming removed 7 bases from V and 1 base from J; junction bases left unmatched: 11. The CDR3 runs to 16 residues. CDR3 nucleotide sequence: TGCGCCAGCGGGGTGACAGGGGCTAGGGGCACAGATACGCAGTATTTT. Protein sequence: CASGVTGARGTDTQYF.

The chain carries TRBV7-2 and TRBJ2-3, with D unclear. Germline V CDR1 and CDR2: SGHTA, FQGNSA. The CDR3 spans 16 residues. V was pared by 0 bases and J by 2 bases, with 12 bases between. CDR3 region: CASSLARNPVTDTQYF. The CDR3 DNA reads as TGTGCCAGCAGCTTAGCGCGCAACCCTGTCACAGATACGCAGTATTTT.

The gene calls are TRBV18 and TRBJ1-1, with D possibly being TRBD1 (6 bases). Germline CDR1 KGHSH, CDR2 LQKENI. This CDR3 contains 13 residues. V gave up 0 bases and J gave up 4 bases, with 6 bases separating them. The CDR3: CASSPPGATEAFF. The CDR3 DNA sequence: TGTGCCAGCTCACCACCGGGGGCCACTGAAGCTTTCTTT.

CDR3 bases: TGTGCCAGCAGCCAAGTTGGGCAGGGGGCGGACAATGAGCAGTTCTTC. It yields the protein CASSQVGQGADNEQFF. J is TRBJ2-1 and V is TRBV3-1 (or the pseudogene TRBV3-2), with 8 bases fitting TRBD1. V was pared by 1 base and J by 5 bases, with 7 bases of the junction left unmatched. The CDR3 extends over 16 amino acids. Germline V CDR1 and CDR2: LGHDT, YNNKEL (reference sequence).

The chain recombines TRBV5-1 with TRBJ2-7; 9 bases align to TRBD2. With 0 bases clipped from V and 0 bases from J, the junction kept 7 bases outside the gene matches. In germline, CDR1 is SGHRS, CDR2 YFSETQ. The CDR3 is made up of 17 amino acids. DNA for the CDR3: TGCGCCAGCAGCTTGGCCGTCGGTAGCGGGGGCTCCTACGAGCAGTACTTC. This gives the protein CASSLAVGSGGSYEQYF.

V is TRBV5-6 and J is TRBJ2-2; 9 bases agree with TRBD1. V lost 4 bases, J lost 2 bases, and 6 bases stayed unmatched. This CDR3 is 16 amino acids long. The V gene's germline CDR1 is SGHDT and CDR2 YYEEEE. This CDR3 reads CASSPWTGDNTGELFF. The CDR3 DNA sequence: TGTGCCAGCAGCCCCTGGACAGGGGACAACACCGGGGAGCTGTTTTTT.